The 9 T cell receptor beta chains listed next were all sequenced from one sample in a study of graft-versus-host responses after intestinal transplantation. Processed graft tissue released its intraepithelial and lamina propria lymphocytes. Sequenced by immunoSEQ multiplex PCR; TCRdb stores in-frame clones only, minus some. The sample contains 40,000 or so clones, 87% of which appear only once. The sample in question was ileum tissue, obtained 200 to 210 days after intestinal transplant. Every receptor here comes from a human patient who received an intestinal transplant, so some T cells may come from the graft donor.

V and J are TRBV12-5 and TRBJ1-6; D is possibly TRBD1 (5 bases). CDR3 size: 17 residues. The V gene's germline CDR1 is LGHNT and CDR2 FRNRAP. V lost 0 bases to trimming and J lost 14 bases, with 23 bases between them. This CDR3 reads CASGLVQNRDDEGTLHF. In DNA, the CDR3 is TGTGCTAGTGGTTTGGTTCAAAATAGGGACGATGAGGGCACCCTCCACTTT.

The CDR3 protein is CASSLVWGLSNQPQHF. The DNA of the CDR3 is TGTGCCAGCAGTTTAGTGTGGGGCCTTAGCAATCAGCCCCAGCATTTT. The rearrangement links TRBV27 to TRBJ1-5, with D perhaps matching TRBD1 (5 bases). Trimming removed 2 bases at V and 0 bases at J, with 11 bases between. CDR1 is MNHEY and CDR2 is SMNVEV in the germline V gene (reference sequence). This CDR3 is 16 amino acids long.

The V call is TRBV5-1, the J call TRBJ2-5; TRBD2 is a possible D gene (6 bases). CDR1 SGHRS and CDR2 YFSETQ come from the germline V gene. The V and J ends lost 5 bases and 3 bases respectively, with 20 bases between them. The CDR3 is 16 residues long. The CDR3 reads CASRIPRRGGEETQYF. CDR3 in DNA: TGCGCCAGCAGAATACCTCGACGGGGAGGCGAAGAGACCCAGTACTTC.

A few counts support this clone. This sequence joins TRBV2 and TRBJ1-4, with D possibly TRBD1 on 6 matching bases. The V gene lost 7 bases and the J gene lost 7 bases, with 16 bases spanning the gap. Germline lookup yields CDR1 SNHLY and CDR2 FYNNEI. The CDR3 runs 14 residues. The CDR3 sequence is CASTLQGGGEKLFF. The CDR3 nucleotides are TGTGCCAGCACCTTACAGGGAGGGGGTGAAAAACTGTTTTTT.

V gene TRBV6-6 combines with J gene TRBJ2-6, with D uncertain. Looked up from germline, CDR1 is MNHNY and CDR2 is SVGAGI (reference sequence). This CDR3 is 16 amino acids long. V was trimmed by 2 bases and J by 0 bases, leaving 8 bases between them. The CDR3 spells CASSYPWDSGANVLTF. For the CDR3, the DNA is TGTGCCAGCAGTTACCCCTGGGACTCTGGGGCCAACGTCCTGACTTTC.

The gene calls are TRBV5-4 and TRBJ2-3; 8 bases align to TRBD1. Germline lookup yields CDR1 SGHNT and CDR2 YYREEE (reference sequence). The CDR3 covers 16 residues. V lost 4 bases, J lost 5 bases, and 12 bases stayed unmatched. Written as DNA, the CDR3 is TGTGCCAGCAGCCCGGGCAGGGGGCGCGGAGGAGATACGCAGTATTTT. Protein: CASSPGRGRGGDTQYF.

The gene calls are TRBV27 and TRBJ2-1; D is ambiguous. This CDR3 region has 16 residues. The ends were cut back, 1 base at V and 8 bases at J, with 18 bases in the middle. Germline V gives CDR1 MNHEY, CDR2 SMNVEV (reference sequence). CDR3 sequence (DNA): TGTGCCAGCAGTTTATTTACTATTTCCACAATCGATGAGCAGTTCTTC. Its protein is CASSLFTISTIDEQFF.

The rearrangement uses TRBV27 and TRBJ1-5, with TRBD1 matching 8 bases. The CDR3 loop spans 15 amino acids. The V gene end was trimmed by 5 bases and the J gene end by 5 bases; junction bases not matched to a gene: 8. Per germline, CDR1 MNHEY and CDR2 SMNVEV (reference sequence). CDR3 sequence (DNA): TGTGCCAGCAGTCCGTGGACAGGGCGGTATCAGCCCCAGCATTTT. This sequence encodes CASSPWTGRYQPQHF.

The rearrangement uses TRBV6-5 and TRBJ2-7; tentative D call: TRBD2 (6 bases). The CDR3 length is 16 residues. CDR1 is MNHEY, CDR2 SVGAGI, per germline. The V gene lost 4 bases and the J gene lost 3 bases, with 19 bases spanning the gap. The CDR3 nucleotides are TGTGCCAGCAGTTCCCCCTCGGCGGGAACCCTCTACGAGCAGTACTTC. Its protein product is CASSSPSAGTLYEQYF.